The sequence of this T cell receptor (beta chain) was determined in a study of T-cell memory formation after mild COVID-19 (dated by TCRdb to the early 2020s). The study in broad terms: TCR sequence clusters from the two donors were largely donor specific. Two young, previously healthy adult volunteers, one female and one male, were included in the cohort. T-cell clones expanding and contracting after mild COVID-19 in two donors were tracked by longitudinal TCRalpha and TCRbeta repertoire sequencing.

TCRdb shows the sequencer as Illumina NovaSeq 6000. TCRalpha and TCRbeta cDNA libraries were built by 5'RACE with constant-segment primers, adding sample barcodes and unique molecular identifiers. RNA was extracted from every sample with Trizol reagent. Libraries were amplified in two PCR steps, with a second sample barcode and Illumina TruSeq adapters added in the second step. Sequencing of the libraries was done on an Illumina NovaSeq, producing 2 x 150 bp paired-end reads. In the original analysis: Demultiplexing of reads and collapsing into UMI-guided consensus sequences were performed with migec v1.2.7. Using mixcr v2.1.11, the UMI consensuses were aligned to TRA and TRB V and J templates and assembled into clonotypes. Clonotypes were classified as expanded or contracted when called significant by both edgeR and NoisET, with noise models trained on biological replicates. For edgeR calls, a false discovery rate-adjusted p below 0.01 and a log2 fold-change threshold of 1 were applied. As an exploratory analysis of dynamics, max-normalized trajectories of the 1000 most abundant clonotypes were examined by PCA with hierarchical clustering. The CD4 or CD8 phenotype of responding clones was assigned using the separately sequenced CD4+ and CD8+ repertoires. TCRdb itself trimmed the public reads at Q25 with fastp, ran MiXCR and retained productive beta chains. Each entry is one CDR3 protein sequence, shown with its most common DNA and genes. TCRdb, not the authors, supplied the V and J calls. This sample lists about 180,000 distinct CDR3 sequences; around 20% were detected once. The ten largest clonotypes hold roughly 3.8% of the sample.

Study-wide findings and limitations: Only a couple of mild cases were covered by the study, and larger cohorts that include severe cases with pre-infection samples were considered necessary. SARS-CoV-2 specificity of the second-wave clones peaking on day 37 was not confirmed. From day 15 to 85, contracting clones showed balanced CD4/CD8 phenotypes, whereas a second wave of clones that expanded from day 15 to 37 leaned towards CD4+. Contracting CD4+ clones appeared mostly in the CM and EM memory subsets, whereas CD8+ clones were enriched in EMRA. Some responding clones were detected in pre-infection memory, suggesting pre-existing cross-reactive memory T cells joined the SARS-CoV-2 response.

About this clonotype itself: Its target antigen remains unknown. An end of the junction differs from the germline gene, which may be a read error.

Ficoll-Paque density gradient centrifugation was used to isolate PBMCs. This sequence originates from a man younger than 35 who had mild COVID-19 (a few samples of this study predate the infection). The sample titles of this study are shuffled in the database, so cell type and time point are left out; the donor was told from shared clones. Sequenced: PBMCs or a T cell subset sorted from them (not recorded which).

The CDR3 has the sequence CASSLAATRAKYGYTF. The nucleotides read TGTGCCAGCAGCTTAGCAGCGACTCGAGCTAAATATGGCTACACCTTC. The chain is made from TRBV7-2 and TRBJ1-2; the D gene cannot be named for sure. CDR1 SGHTA and CDR2 FQGNSA were looked up in the germline V gene. The CDR3, cysteine through phenylalanine, is 16 amino acids long. Just CDR3 DNA is preserved here, 48 bases in frame from base 1.